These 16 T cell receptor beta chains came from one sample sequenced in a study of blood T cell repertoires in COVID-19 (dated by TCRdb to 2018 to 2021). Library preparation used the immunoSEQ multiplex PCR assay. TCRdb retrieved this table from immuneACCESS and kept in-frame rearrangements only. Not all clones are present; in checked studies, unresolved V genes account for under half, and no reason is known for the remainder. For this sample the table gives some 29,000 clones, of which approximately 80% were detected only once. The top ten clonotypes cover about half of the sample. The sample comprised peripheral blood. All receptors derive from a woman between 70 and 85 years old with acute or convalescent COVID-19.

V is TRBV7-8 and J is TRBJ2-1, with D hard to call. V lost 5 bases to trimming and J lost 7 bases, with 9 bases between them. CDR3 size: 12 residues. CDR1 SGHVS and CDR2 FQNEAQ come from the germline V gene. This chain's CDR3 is CASSPLRNEQFF. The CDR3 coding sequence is TGTGCCAGCAGCCCCTTGAGGAATGAGCAGTTCTTC. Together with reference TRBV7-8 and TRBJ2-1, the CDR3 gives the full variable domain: GAGVSQSPRYKVAKRGQDVALRCDPISGHVSLFWYQQALGQGPEFLTYFQNEAQLDKSGLPSDRFFAERPEGSVSTLKIQRTQQEDSAVYLCASSPLRNEQFFGPGTRLTVL.

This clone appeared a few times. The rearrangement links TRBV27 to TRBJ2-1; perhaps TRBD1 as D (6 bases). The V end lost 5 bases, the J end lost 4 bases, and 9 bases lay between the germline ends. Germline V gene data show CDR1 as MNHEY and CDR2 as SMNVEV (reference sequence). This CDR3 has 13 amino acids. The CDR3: CASSPGTYNEQFF. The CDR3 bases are TGTGCCAGCAGTCCGGGGACATACAATGAGCAGTTCTTC.

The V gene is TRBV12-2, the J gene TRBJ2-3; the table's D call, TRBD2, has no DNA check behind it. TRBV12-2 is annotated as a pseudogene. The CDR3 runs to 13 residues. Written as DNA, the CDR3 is TGTGCAAGTCGCCCACGACTAGCGGATACGCAGTATTTT. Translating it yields CASRPRLADTQYF.

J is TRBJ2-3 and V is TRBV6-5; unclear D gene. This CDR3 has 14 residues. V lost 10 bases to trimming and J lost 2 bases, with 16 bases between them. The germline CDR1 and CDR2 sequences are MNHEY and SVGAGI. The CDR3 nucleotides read TGTGCCACCAGAGGCGGAACCCACACAGATACGCAGTATTTT. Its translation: CATRGGTHTDTQYF.

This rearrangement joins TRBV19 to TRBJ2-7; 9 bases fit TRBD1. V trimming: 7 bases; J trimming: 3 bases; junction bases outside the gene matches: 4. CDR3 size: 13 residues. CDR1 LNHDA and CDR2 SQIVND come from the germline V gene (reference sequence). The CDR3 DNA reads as TGTGCCAGTACCGGGGGACAGGGCTACGAGCAGTACTTC. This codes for CASTGGQGYEQYF. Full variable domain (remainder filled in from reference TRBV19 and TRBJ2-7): DGGITQSPKYLFRKEGQNVTLSCEQNLNHDAMYWYRQDPGQGLRLIYYSQIVNDFQKGDIAEGYSVSREKKESFPLTVTSAQKNPTAFYLCASTGGQGYEQYFGPGTRLTVT.

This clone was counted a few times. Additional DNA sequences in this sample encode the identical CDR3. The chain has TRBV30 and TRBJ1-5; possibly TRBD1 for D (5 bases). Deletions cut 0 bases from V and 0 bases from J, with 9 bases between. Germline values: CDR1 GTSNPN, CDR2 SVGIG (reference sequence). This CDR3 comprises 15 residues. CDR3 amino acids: CAWSVGGNSNQPQHF. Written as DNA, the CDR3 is TGTGCCTGGAGTGTGGGGGGGAATAGCAATCAGCCCCAGCATTTT.

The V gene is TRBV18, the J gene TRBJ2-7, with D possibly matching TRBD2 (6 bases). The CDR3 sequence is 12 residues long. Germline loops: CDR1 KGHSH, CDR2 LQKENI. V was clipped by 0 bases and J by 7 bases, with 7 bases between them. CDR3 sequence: CASSPPGGEQYF. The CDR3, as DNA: TGTGCCAGCTCACCACCGGGGGGAGAGCAGTACTTC.

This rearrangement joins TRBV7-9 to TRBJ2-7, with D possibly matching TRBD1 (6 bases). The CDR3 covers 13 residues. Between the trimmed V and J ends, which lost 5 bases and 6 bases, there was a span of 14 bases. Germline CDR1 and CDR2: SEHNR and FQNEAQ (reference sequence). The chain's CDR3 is CASSPHRGGEQYF. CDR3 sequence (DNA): TGTGCCAGCAGCCCACACAGAGGGGGCGAGCAGTACTTC.

CDR3 nucleotides: TGTGCCAGCAGTGTTGGGCGGACAAATCAGCCCCAGCATTTT. It codes for CASSVGRTNQPQHF. This chain connects TRBV2 to TRBJ1-5, with a possible D match to TRBD1 (5 bases). This CDR3 has 14 residues. Germline V gene sequence: CDR1 SNHLY, CDR2 FYNNEI. Trimming took 4 bases from V and 4 from J, leaving 11 bases between them.

This chain's CDR3 is CSVKFKTGIGELFF. The CDR3 nucleotides are TGCAGCGTCAAGTTCAAAACAGGGATCGGGGAGCTGTTTTTT. The rearrangement joins TRBV29-1 to TRBJ2-2; possible D gene TRBD1, 6 bases. CDR3 length: 14 residues. Trimming removed 6 bases at V and 7 bases at J, with 18 bases between. Germline V gene sequence: CDR1 SQVTM, CDR2 ANQGSEA.

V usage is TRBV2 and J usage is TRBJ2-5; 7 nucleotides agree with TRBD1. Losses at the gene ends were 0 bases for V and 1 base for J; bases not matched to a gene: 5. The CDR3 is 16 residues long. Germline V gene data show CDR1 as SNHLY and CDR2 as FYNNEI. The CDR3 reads CASSEAQGQSQETQYF. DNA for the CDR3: TGTGCCAGCAGTGAAGCACAGGGGCAGTCCCAAGAGACCCAGTACTTC. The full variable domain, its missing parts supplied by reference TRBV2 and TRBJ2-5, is EPEVTQTPSHQVTQMGQEVILRCVPISNHLYFYWYRQILGQKVEFLVSFYNNEISEKSEIFDDQFSVERPDGSNFTLKIRSTKLEDSAMYFCASSEAQGQSQETQYFGPGTRLLVL.

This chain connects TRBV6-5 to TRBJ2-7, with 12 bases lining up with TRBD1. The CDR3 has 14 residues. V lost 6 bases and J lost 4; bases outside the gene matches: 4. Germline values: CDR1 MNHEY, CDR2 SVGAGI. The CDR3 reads CASSLGQGAYEQYF. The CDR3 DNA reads TGTGCCAGCAGCTTGGGACAGGGGGCTTACGAGCAGTACTTC.

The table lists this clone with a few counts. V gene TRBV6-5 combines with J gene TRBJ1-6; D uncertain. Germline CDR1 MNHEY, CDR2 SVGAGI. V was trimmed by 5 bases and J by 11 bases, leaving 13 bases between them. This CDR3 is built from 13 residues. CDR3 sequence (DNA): TGTGCCAGCAGTACTGCGGGGTCCGCACCCCTCCACTTT. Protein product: CASSTAGSAPLHF.

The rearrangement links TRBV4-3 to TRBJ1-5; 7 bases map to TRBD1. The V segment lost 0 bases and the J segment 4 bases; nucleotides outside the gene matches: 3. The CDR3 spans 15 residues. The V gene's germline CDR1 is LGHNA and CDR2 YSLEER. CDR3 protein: CASSQDPGGNQPQHF. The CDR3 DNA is TGCGCCAGCAGCCAAGACCCAGGGGGAAATCAGCCCCAGCATTTT.

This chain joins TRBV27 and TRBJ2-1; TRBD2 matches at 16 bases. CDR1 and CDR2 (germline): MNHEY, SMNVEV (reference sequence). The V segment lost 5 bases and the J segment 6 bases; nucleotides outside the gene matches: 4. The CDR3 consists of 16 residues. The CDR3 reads CASSQGLAGGPNEQFF. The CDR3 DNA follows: TGTGCCAGCAGTCAGGGACTAGCGGGAGGGCCCAATGAGCAGTTCTTC.

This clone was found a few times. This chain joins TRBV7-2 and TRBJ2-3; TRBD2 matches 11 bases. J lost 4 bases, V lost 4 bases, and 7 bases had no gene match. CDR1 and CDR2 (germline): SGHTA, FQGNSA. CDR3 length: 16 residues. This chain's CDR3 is CASSSGGSGRADTQYF. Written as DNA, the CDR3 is TGTGCCAGCAGCTCTGGGGGTAGCGGGAGGGCAGATACGCAGTATTTT.